The rows below give T cell receptor beta chains drawn from one sample of a study of T-cell reconstitution after alpha-beta-depleted transplantation in children. TCRdb re-called the PCR reads with MiXCR, one entry per CDR3 protein. This table holds hundreds of thousands of distinct CDR3 sequences, roughly 13% found once. Source: PBMCs, mostly from graft donor cells, taken 360 days after TCRalphabeta/CD19-depleted stem cell transplant. These receptors were collected from a male patient between 10 and 17 years old who had a stem cell transplant for acute myeloid leukemia, so the T cells may come from the graft donor. Each CDR3 is given with its conserved first and last residue. Each record gives: D gene, clone size, J gene, V gene, CDR3 DNA, CDR3 protein. A D gene is named only where the DNA matches it firmly. Clone size is not always given. Where it is, it says once, few, many or a class for expanded clones.

NA	NA	TRBJ2-5	TRBV6-6	TGTGCCAGCAGTTACAGGGACGGAGAGACCCAGTACTTC	CASSYRDGETQYF
NA	few	TRBJ2-7	TRBV28	TGTGCCAGCAGTTTATTTGACGGCCGCCTGTGGTACTTC	CASSLFDGRLWYF
NA	few	TRBJ1-6	TRBV12-3/TRBV12-4	TGTGCCAGCAGTTTCTCCGCCGTCGAACGTTCACCCCTCCACTTT	CASSFSAVERSPLHF
NA	NA	TRBJ1-2	TRBV20-1	TGCAGTATCAGAGGCTACACCTTC	CSIRGYTF
NA	few	TRBJ2-1	TRBV15	TGTGCCACCAGCAGAGATCCCAGGACGGGTGAGCAGTTCTTC	CATSRDPRTGEQFF
NA	many	TRBJ1-5	TRBV10-3	TGTGCCATAGGGGAGGGGGATCAGCCCCAGCATTTT	CAIGEGDQPQHF
TRBD2	many	TRBJ2-1	TRBV12-3/TRBV12-4	TGTGCCAGCAGTTTAGGGACTAGCGGGAATGAGCAGTTCTTC	CASSLGTSGNEQFF
TRBD1	NA	TRBJ2-7	TRBV5-1	TGCGCCAGCAGCTTGGCGGGGACAGGGTCCTCGGGGGAGCAGTACTTC	CASSLAGTGSSGEQYF
TRBD1	NA	TRBJ1-3	TRBV12-3/TRBV12-4	TGTGCCAGCAGCCGGGACAGGGGGCGAGGAAACACCATATATTTT	CASSRDRGRGNTIYF
NA	NA	TRBJ2-7	TRBV21-1	TGTGCCAGCACCCCCCATTTCCTTTCGTCTTGCGAGCAGTACTTC	CASTPHFLSSCEQYF
NA	many	TRBJ2-2	TRBV18	TGTGCCAGCTCACCACGAACAATCGCTGGCCCCACGAACACCGGGGAGCTGTTTTTT	CASSPRTIAGPTNTGELFF
NA	NA	TRBJ2-7	TRBV20-1	TGCAGTGCTAGGAAGGGGCCAGGTCCGCAGGGGCAGTACTTC	CSARKGPGPQGQYF
TRBD1	many	TRBJ2-1	TRBV29-1	TGCAGCGCCCGGGACAGGGTAAACAATGAGCAGTTCTTC	CSARDRVNNEQFF
TRBD2	NA	TRBJ2-3	TRBV24-1	TGTGCCACCAGTGATCGGACTAGCGGGAGGATATACACAGATACGCAGTATTTT	CATSDRTSGRIYTDTQYF
NA	NA	TRBJ2-5	TRBV28	TGTGCCAGCAGTTTATACTTCGGCGGGAAGTACACTAGTATCCAAGAGACCCAGTACTTC	CASSLYFGGKYTSIQETQYF
NA	NA	TRBJ2-3	TRBV20-1	TGCAGTGCTAGAGGGGGTACGGGGTCAGATACGCAGTATTTT	CSARGGTGSDTQYF
NA	few	TRBJ2-5	TRBV10-3	TGTGCCATCAGTGCCGAGGGTGGACAGCTCCAAGAGACCCAGTACTTC	CAISAEGGQLQETQYF
NA	NA	TRBJ1-2	TRBV2	TGTGCCAGCACCGCTCGTGGGGCGACCTATGGCTACACCTTC	CASTARGATYGYTF
TRBD2	NA	TRBJ2-7	TRBV19	TGTGCCAGTAGTGGAACTAGCGGCTTCTACGAGCAGTACTTC	CASSGTSGFYEQYF
TRBD2	NA	TRBJ2-7	TRBV10-3	TGTGCCATCAGTGGTGGGCTAGCGGGAGTAGAGGAGCAGTACTTC	CAISGGLAGVEEQYF
TRBD1	few	TRBJ2-7	TRBV4-3	TGCGCCAGCAGCCAAGGGGACAGCCGCAACGAGCAGTACTTC	CASSQGDSRNEQYF
NA	NA	TRBJ1-4	TRBV7-2	TGTGCCAGCAGCTCCCTCAGGGCTGGGGCAACTAATGAAAAACTGTTTTTT	CASSSLRAGATNEKLFF
NA	NA	TRBJ2-7	TRBV29-1	TGCAGCGTTGTAAGCTACTACTCCTACGAGCAGTACTTC	CSVVSYYSYEQYF
TRBD1	few	TRBJ2-4	TRBV30	TGTGCCTGGAGCGCGACACTAAAGGGACAGATCCTAGCCAAAAACATTCAGTACTTC	CAWSATLKGQILAKNIQYF
NA	NA	TRBJ1-5	TRBV15	TGTGCCACCAGCAGAGCTGGGGACCCCCGGGATCAGCCCCAGCATTTT	CATSRAGDPRDQPQHF
TRBD2	NA	TRBJ2-7	TRBV12-3/TRBV12-4	TGTGCCAGCAGTCTCGGGACTAGTCCCCACGAGCAGTACTTC	CASSLGTSPHEQYF
TRBD2	few	TRBJ2-1	TRBV5-1	TGCGCCAGCAGCGTACTAGCGGGAGCGGAGCAGTTCTTC	CASSVLAGAEQFF
TRBD2	NA	TRBJ2-3	TRBV5-1	TGCGCCAGCAGCTCGGGACTAGCGGGAGAATGGCGGGCGCAGTATTTT	CASSSGLAGEWRAQYF